The subject of this entry is one T cell receptor (beta chain). CDR3 length: 14 residues. Germline V gives CDR1 SGHDT, CDR2 YYEEEE. Trimming at V came to 6 bases and at J to 8 bases, leaving 13 bases not matched to a gene. This record comes from a study of technical replicates of blood from several donors. Clones were read by immunoSEQ multiplex PCR, and TCRdb kept only the in-frame ones, dropping some. The table includes approximately 76,000 clones, 80% to 90% detected once. The source of this sequence is a human donor in good health. Some clones in this sample may be carry-over from other donors' samples. Specimen: PBMCs. This chain links TRBV5-6 with TRBJ1-1; 7 nucleotides align to TRBD1. This CDR3 is CASNPGERGREAFF. CDR3 sequence (DNA): TGTGCCAGCAATCCGGGGGAGAGGGGGCGAGAAGCTTTCTTT. Full variable domain (missing parts from reference TRBV5-6 and TRBJ1-1): DAGVTQSPTHLIKTRGQQVTLRCSPKSGHDTVSWYQQALGQGPQFIFQYYEEEERQRGNFPDRFSGHQFPNYSSELNVNALLLGDSALYLCASNPGERGREAFFGQGTRLTVV.